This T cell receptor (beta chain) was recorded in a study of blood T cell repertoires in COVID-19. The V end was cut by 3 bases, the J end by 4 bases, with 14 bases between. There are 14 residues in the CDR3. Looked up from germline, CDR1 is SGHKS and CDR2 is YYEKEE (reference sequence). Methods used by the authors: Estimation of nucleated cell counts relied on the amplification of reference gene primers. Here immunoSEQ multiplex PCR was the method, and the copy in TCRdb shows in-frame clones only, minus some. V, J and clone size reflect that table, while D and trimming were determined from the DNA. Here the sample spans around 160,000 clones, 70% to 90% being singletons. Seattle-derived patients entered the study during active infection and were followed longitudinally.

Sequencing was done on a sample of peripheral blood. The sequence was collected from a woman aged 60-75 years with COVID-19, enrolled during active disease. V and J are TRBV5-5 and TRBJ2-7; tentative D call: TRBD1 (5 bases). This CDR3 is CASSWSGSGYEQYF. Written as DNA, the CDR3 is TGTGCCAGCAGCTGGTCAGGGTCCGGATACGAGCAGTACTTC.